One and the same sample provided the 10 T cell receptor beta chains below, sequenced in a study of blood T cell repertoires in COVID-19. TCRdb's copy holds only in-frame clones and misses some; the assay was immunoSEQ multiplex PCR. The profile shows under 300,000 clones, about 87% of them singletons. The specimen was peripheral blood. These receptors originate from a woman aged 40 to 50 with acute or convalescent COVID-19.

This sequence joins TRBV10-1 and TRBJ2-3; no reliable D call. Trimming cost V 2 bases and J 5 bases, with 11 bases left between them. The germline CDR1 and CDR2 sequences are WNHNN and SYGVQD (reference sequence). The CDR3 is 14 amino acids. The CDR3 spells CASSENHAGDTQYF. In nucleotides, the CDR3 is TGCGCCAGCAGTGAGAACCACGCCGGAGATACGCAGTATTTT.

The gene calls are TRBV5-6 and TRBJ2-3; 12 positions match TRBD2. Germline CDR1 reads SGHDT; CDR2 reads YYEEEE. CDR3 length equals 17 residues. V lost 0 bases and J lost 6; bases outside the gene matches: 8. CDR3: CASSLEASGGAGDTQYF. The CDR3 DNA follows: TGTGCCAGCAGCTTGGAGGCTAGCGGGGGGGCCGGGGATACGCAGTATTTT.

V usage is TRBV6-1 and J usage is TRBJ2-7, with 8 bases that match TRBD1. The CDR3 is 15 residues long. From germline, CDR1 is MNHNS and CDR2 SASEGT. With V trimmed by 3 bases and J by 6 bases, 10 bases remained unmatched. The CDR3 reads CASSEIMTGDREQYV. The CDR3 region has the DNA TGTGCCAGCAGTGAGATAATGACAGGGGACCGCGAGCAGTACGTC.

The V call is TRBV11-1, the J call TRBJ2-3; TRBD2 is a possible D gene (6 bases). The V and J ends lost 5 bases and 6 bases respectively, with 12 bases between them. The CDR3 sequence is 13 residues long. The V gene's germline CDR1 is SGHAT and CDR2 FQDESV (reference sequence). The CDR3 region has the DNA TGTGCCAGCAGCCAGGCGGGGCGCGATACGCAGTATTTT. Residues: CASSQAGRDTQYF.

In DNA, the CDR3 is TGTGCCAGCAGCCGGACTAGCGGGCAAGAGACCCAGTACTTC. Its translation is CASSRTSGQETQYF. V is TRBV7-7 and J is TRBJ2-5; TRBD2 matches 11 bases. Losses at the gene ends were 5 bases for V and 2 bases for J; bases not matched to a gene: 1. Germline lookup yields CDR1 SSHAT and CDR2 FNYEAQ (reference sequence). This CDR3 has 14 amino acids.

The chain has TRBV12-3 or TRBV12-4 and TRBJ2-5; 7 positions match TRBD2. This CDR3 is built from 13 residues. Trimming removed 4 bases from V and 2 bases from J; junction bases left unmatched: 1. The CDR3 loop is CASSWGGQETQYF. In nucleotides, the CDR3 is TGTGCCAGCAGTTGGGGGGGTCAAGAGACCCAGTACTTC.

The rearrangement joins TRBV5-1 to TRBJ2-2, with 9 bases aligning to TRBD1. The CDR3 loop spans 15 amino acids. Germline V lookup: CDR1 SGHRS, CDR2 YFSETQ. Trimming took 6 bases from V and 3 from J; bases not matched to a gene: 6. CDR3 coding DNA: TGCGCCAGCACCGGGACAGGGTTTGACACCGGGGAGCTGTTTTTT. This sequence encodes CASTGTGFDTGELFF.

This rearrangement joins TRBV29-1 to TRBJ1-1; TRBD1 matches 7 bases. CDR1 and CDR2 from the germline V gene are SQVTM and ANQGSEA. The CDR3 has 13 amino acids. The ends lost 4 bases at V and 5 bases at J; junction bases unmatched: 7. CDR3 amino acids: CSVAGQAGTEAFF. The CDR3 DNA follows: TGCAGCGTTGCCGGACAGGCGGGAACTGAAGCTTTCTTT.

V is TRBV2 and J is TRBJ2-3; the D gene is possibly TRBD2 (7 bases). Looked up from germline, CDR1 is SNHLY and CDR2 is FYNNEI. V lost 3 bases to trimming and J lost 4 bases, with 11 bases between them. The CDR3 extends over 14 amino acids. The CDR3 DNA follows: TGTGCCAGCAGTGATGGGGGGGCGGCAGATACGCAGTATTTT. Translating gives CASSDGGAADTQYF. Full variable domain (outside the CDR3, taken from reference TRBV2 and TRBJ2-3): EPEVTQTPSHQVTQMGQEVILRCVPISNHLYFYWYRQILGQKVEFLVSFYNNEISEKSEIFDDQFSVERPDGSNFTLKIRSTKLEDSAMYFCASSDGGAADTQYFGPGTRLTVL.

This chain joins TRBV20-1 and TRBJ2-5; 7 bases are a match to TRBD2. The J segment lost 1 base and the V segment lost 3 bases, leaving 5 bases of the junction unmatched. Germline V gene sequence: CDR1 DFQATT, CDR2 SNEGSKA (reference sequence). The CDR3 runs to 14 residues. This CDR3 reads CSASVSGGQETQYF. CDR3 nucleotides: TGCAGTGCTAGTGTCTCGGGAGGCCAAGAGACCCAGTACTTC.